Listed below are T cell receptor beta chains from one sample, sequenced in a study of CD8 T cells in ankylosing spondylitis. Using its own MiXCR run on the 5' RACE reads, TCRdb lists one record per CDR3 protein. Of 400,000 to 450,000 distinct CDR3 sequences detected, about a sixth appear once; the ten largest clones hold under 1.2%. Sequenced input: blood, either unsorted or a sorted T cell fraction (not recorded which). The receptor source for this set is a male donor with ankylosing spondylitis. The CDR3 runs from the conserved cysteine through the conserved F or W. The D gene is left open where the match is weak. The size of a clone is reported for some rows only, either as once, few or many, or as a class for expanded clones.

d_call	clone_size	j_call	v_call	cdr3_aa	cdr3_nt
TRBD2	few	TRBJ2-2	TRBV3-1	CASSQHGLAGARTGELFF	TGTGCCAGCAGCCAACACGGACTAGCGGGGGCCAGGACCGGGGAGCTGTTTTTT
TRBD1	many	TRBJ1-1	TRBV5-1	CASSPGQSRAFF	TGCGCCAGCAGCCCGGGACAGAGTAGGGCTTTCTTT
TRBD1	few	TRBJ1-2	TRBV12-5	CASGTQTGYGYTF	TGTGCTAGTGGAACTCAGACAGGGTATGGCTACACCTTC
-	-	TRBJ2-6	TRBV4-3	CASSQPGSGANVLTF	TGCGCCAGCAGCCAACCAGGGTCTGGGGCCAACGTCCTGACTTTC
-	-	TRBJ2-1	TRBV3-1	CASSQAGSEQFF	TGTGCCAGCAGCCAGGCAGGGAGTGAGCAGTTCTTC
-	many	TRBJ1-2	TRBV20-1	CSARRWAGTYGYTF	TGCAGTGCGAGAAGGTGGGCTGGAACCTATGGCTACACCTTC
TRBD2	few	TRBJ2-3	TRBV2	CASTLLGLATDTQYF	TGTGCCAGCACTTTGCTGGGACTAGCGACAGATACGCAGTATTTT
-	few	TRBJ2-7	TRBV6-2/TRBV6-3	CASSYGRGSYEQYF	TGTGCCAGCAGTTACGGCAGAGGCTCCTACGAGCAGTACTTC
TRBD1	few	TRBJ1-2	TRBV5-6	CASSLEDRVGYGYTF	TGTGCCAGCAGCTTGGAGGACAGGGTTGGATATGGCTACACCTTC
TRBD1	-	TRBJ1-5	TRBV7-2	CASSGQGTTSNQPQHF	TGTGCCAGCAGCGGACAGGGGACTACGAGCAATCAGCCCCAGCATTTT
-	-	TRBJ2-2	TRBV24-1	CATSMGVLAGELFF	TGTGCCACCAGTATGGGGGTCTTGGCCGGGGAGCTGTTTTTT
-	few	TRBJ2-4	TRBV12-5	CASPKGTSEYF	TGTGCTAGCCCGAAAGGGACTTCCGAGTACTTC
-	few	TRBJ2-5	TRBV15	CATSRVPTFSSSQETQYF	TGTGCCACCAGCAGAGTCCCGACTTTTTCTAGCAGCCAAGAGACCCAGTACTTC
TRBD1	-	TRBJ2-1	TRBV4-2	CASSQAVGQGAYNEQFF	TGTGCCAGCAGCCAAGCTGTCGGACAGGGGGCCTACAATGAGCAGTTCTTC
-	many	TRBJ1-5	TRBV5-1	CASSPDWPSNQPQHF	TGCGCCAGCAGCCCCGACTGGCCTAGCAATCAGCCCCAGCATTTT
-	-	TRBJ2-7	TRBV6-1	CASSRRRDFPYEQYF	TGTGCCAGCAGCCGGAGGAGGGACTTCCCCTACGAGCAGTACTTC
TRBD1	few	TRBJ1-1	TRBV15	CATSRDVPGQGGETEAFF	TGTGCCACCAGCAGAGACGTCCCGGGACAGGGGGGAGAGACTGAAGCTTTCTTT
TRBD2	-	TRBJ2-1	TRBV20-1	CSAGGLAGVLNNEQFF	TGCAGTGCTGGAGGACTAGCGGGAGTCCTGAACAATGAGCAGTTCTTC
-	many	TRBJ1-5	TRBV10-3	CAISGTVNQPQHF	TGTGCCATCAGTGGGACAGTTAATCAGCCCCAGCATTTT
TRBD2	many	TRBJ2-2	TRBV20-1	CSASLAGTSNGELFF	TGCAGTGCTAGCCTAGCGGGGACTTCCAACGGGGAGCTGTTTTTT
TRBD1	few	TRBJ2-7	TRBV27	CASSLEQGATYEQYF	TGTGCCAGCAGTTTAGAACAGGGGGCGACCTACGAGCAGTACTTC
TRBD1	-	TRBJ2-1	TRBV5-1	CASRDRGDEQFF	TGCGCCAGCAGGGACAGGGGAGATGAGCAGTTCTTC
TRBD2	-	TRBJ2-7	TRBV9	CASSASTSSAYEQYF	TGTGCCAGCAGCGCGTCGACTAGCAGCGCTTACGAGCAGTACTTC
TRBD1	-	TRBJ1-6	TRBV5-1	CASSRTGLGSYNSPLHF	TGCGCCAGCAGCAGGACAGGTCTCGGCTCCTATAATTCACCCCTCCACTTT
-	-	TRBJ2-1	TRBV20-1	CSAQRGSYNEQFF	TGCAGTGCTCAGAGAGGCTCCTACAATGAGCAGTTCTTC
TRBD1	many	TRBJ1-3	TRBV12-3/TRBV12-4	CASSGTAGNTIYF	TGTGCCAGCAGCGGGACAGCTGGAAACACCATATATTTT
TRBD2	-	TRBJ2-4	TRBV6-2/TRBV6-3	CASSQTSGGLKNIQYF	TGTGCCAGCAGCCAAACTAGCGGGGGGCTCAAAAACATTCAGTACTTC
TRBD2	-	TRBJ2-7	TRBV25-1	CASSEIVSGSNRQYF	TGTGCCAGCAGTGAAATCGTTAGCGGGAGCAACAGGCAGTACTTC
-	-	TRBJ1-1	TRBV7-9	CASSVTWGAKNTEAFF	TGTGCCAGCAGCGTAACTTGGGGAGCAAAGAACACTGAAGCTTTCTTT
TRBD1	many	TRBJ1-6	TRBV12-3/TRBV12-4	CASTPGQGGSPLHF	TGTGCCAGCACCCCGGGACAGGGGGGTTCACCCCTCCACTTT
-	-	TRBJ1-2	TRBV6-1	CASSEEGVYGYTF	TGTGCCAGCAGTGAAGAAGGGGTCTATGGCTACACCTTC
-	medium-sized	TRBJ2-5	TRBV5-1	CASSLQETQYF	TGCGCCAGCAGCCTGCAAGAGACCCAGTACTTC
-	few	TRBJ2-1	TRBV5-1	CASSSGTRLRVF	TGCGCCAGCAGCTCCGGGACGCGGCTGCGGGTCTTC
TRBD2	few	TRBJ2-7	TRBV7-2	CASSPGTSRFEQYF	TGTGCCAGCAGCCCCGGGACTAGCCGCTTCGAGCAGTACTTC
TRBD2	-	TRBJ2-5	TRBV11-2	CASSEGLAGGGTQYF	TGTGCCAGCAGCGAGGGACTAGCGGGGGGAGGGACCCAGTACTTC
-	-	TRBJ2-1	TRBV7-3	CASSVQGAGYNEQFF	TGTGCCAGCAGCGTACAGGGAGCTGGCTACAATGAGCAGTTCTTC
-	-	TRBJ2-3	TRBV5-1	CASRGGQLYTDTQYF	TGCGCCAGCAGGGGGGGGCAGCTCTACACAGATACGCAGTATTTT
TRBD1	-	TRBJ2-4	TRBV20-1	CSAREETGVAKNIQYF	TGCAGTGCTAGAGAGGAGACAGGGGTAGCCAAAAACATTCAGTACTTC
-	once	TRBJ1-6	TRBV5-1	CASSSDPLQSSYNSPLHF	TGCGCCAGCAGCTCGGACCCTTTACAGAGCTCCTATAATTCACCCCTCCACTTT
-	-	TRBJ2-1	TRBV9	CASSVRRQSSYNEQFF	TGTGCCAGCAGCGTCCGCAGGCAAAGCTCCTACAATGAGCAGTTCTTC
TRBD1	-	TRBJ1-2	TRBV6-1	CASTPRGQGGGYTF	TGTGCCAGCACCCCCCGCGGGCAGGGGGGTGGCTACACCTTC
TRBD2	few	TRBJ2-5	TRBV3-1	CASSQEWTSGNQETQYF	TGTGCCAGCAGCCAAGAATGGACTAGCGGGAACCAAGAGACCCAGTACTTC
-	many	TRBJ2-5	TRBV5-1	CASSYQETQYF	TGTGCCAGCAGTTACCAAGAGACCCAGTACTTC
-	few	TRBJ2-7	TRBV2	CASRSQRARPHEQYF	TGTGCCAGCAGAAGCCAGCGGGCCCGACCCCACGAGCAGTACTTC
TRBD1	few	TRBJ1-1	TRBV5-1	CASSLGFGQGYTEAFF	TGCGCCAGCAGCTTGGGATTCGGACAGGGCTACACTGAAGCTTTCTTT
-	few	TRBJ2-7	TRBV12-3/TRBV12-4	CASGGHYSYEQYF	TGTGCCAGCGGAGGGCACTATTCCTACGAGCAGTACTTC
TRBD1	few	TRBJ1-1	TRBV2	CASGTGRVNTEAFF	TGTGCCAGCGGGACAGGGAGGGTGAACACTGAAGCTTTCTTT